Listed here is a single TCR beta chain. V trimming: 5 bases; J trimming: 3 bases; junction bases outside the gene matches: 4. Germline values: CDR1 MDHEN, CDR2 SYDVKM. This CDR3 has 14 residues. This entry belongs to a study of T cell changes during pregnancy in multiple sclerosis. Sequenced by immunoSEQ multiplex PCR; TCRdb stores in-frame clones only, minus some. The sample lists 90,000 to 95,000 clones; 80% to 95% were seen once. This TCR was sampled from a female donor with multiple sclerosis, enrolled in a pregnancy study. Sample: peripheral blood, taken before pregnancy. J is TRBJ2-7 and V is TRBV28, with TRBD2 matching over 10 bases. The CDR3 bases are TGTGCCAGCAGTCTAGCGGGAGAAGTCTACGAGCAGTACTTC. This translates into CASSLAGEVYEQYF.